These 31 T cell receptor beta chains originate from one sample sequenced in a study of blood T cell repertoires in COVID-19. Method: immunoSEQ multiplex PCR; TCRdb's copy keeps in-frame clones and lacks some. The sample has about 200,000 clones; about nine tenths are singletons. Sequenced: PBMCs or T cells enriched from blood (not recorded which). The receptors come from a woman aged 30 to 39 who had recovered from COVID-19.

The genes are TRBV6-5 and TRBJ1-4; D may be TRBD1 (5 bases). The germline CDR1 and CDR2 sequences are MNHEY and SVGAGI. The CDR3 covers 14 residues. Between the trimmed V and J ends, which lost 0 bases and 3 bases, there was a span of 5 bases. CDR3 region: CASSYSGPNEKLFF. The CDR3 DNA sequence: TGTGCCAGCAGTTACTCGGGGCCTAATGAAAAACTGTTTTTT.

The rearrangement links TRBV5-1 to TRBJ1-1; no reliable D call. CDR3 length: 14 residues. CDR1 is SGHRS, CDR2 YFSETQ, per germline. V was pared by 0 bases and J by 1 base, with 7 bases between. In DNA form, the CDR3 reads TGCGCCAGCAGCTTGGGCGCTTCGAACACTGAAGCTTTCTTT. This translates into CASSLGASNTEAFF.

V is TRBV9 and J is TRBJ2-1; 10 bases match TRBD2. V shed 4 bases, J shed 4 bases, and the junction held 14 bases outside the gene matches. The CDR3 has 18 residues. Germline CDR1 and CDR2: SGDLS and YYNGEE. DNA for the CDR3: TGTGCCAGCAGCTCGCCGAAAAGCGGGGGGGACGAATACAATGAGCAGTTCTTC. It encodes CASSSPKSGGDEYNEQFF.

The rearrangement links TRBV24-1 to TRBJ1-1; D might be TRBD1 (5 bases). Germline assignment: CDR1 KGHDR and CDR2 SFDVKD. This CDR3 contains 11 residues. The V and J ends lost 6 bases and 10 bases respectively, with 11 bases between them. In nucleotides, the CDR3 is TGTGCCACCAGTAAGATGGGGGGAGCTTTCTTT. It encodes CATSKMGGAFF.

This clone was seen only a few times. This chain joins TRBV2 and TRBJ1-5, with D perhaps matching TRBD1 (5 bases). The CDR3 spans 14 residues. CDR1 is SNHLY, CDR2 FYNNEI, per germline. Between the trimmed V and J ends, which lost 8 bases and 4 bases, there was a span of 15 bases. The CDR3: CASGRQGLNQPQHF. CDR3 DNA: TGTGCCAGCGGGCGTCAGGGCTTGAATCAGCCCCAGCATTTT.

The chain recombines TRBV7-2 with TRBJ2-1, with D perhaps TRBD1 (6 bases). Trimming removed 3 bases at V and 0 bases at J, with 9 bases between. This CDR3 is 15 amino acids long. The germline V gene has CDR1 SGHTA and CDR2 FQGNSA. This CDR3 is CASSFRGSSYNEQFF. The CDR3 DNA reads as TGTGCCAGCAGCTTCAGGGGTAGCTCCTACAATGAGCAGTTCTTC. Supplemented by reference TRBV7-2 and TRBJ2-1, the full variable domain reads GAGVSQSPSNKVTEKGKDVELRCDPISGHTALYWYRQSLGQGLEFLIYFQGNSAPDKSGLPSDRFSAERTGGSVSTLTIQRTQQEDSAVYLCASSFRGSSYNEQFFGPGTRLTVL.

This clone was seen a single time. The chain has TRBV19 and TRBJ2-1; 11 positions match TRBD2. The CDR3 contains 17 residues. The germline CDR1 and CDR2 sequences are LNHDA and SQIVND (reference sequence). Trimming at V came to 3 bases and at J to 4 bases, leaving 8 bases not matched to a gene. CDR3 region: CASSIALTSGIYNEQFF. In DNA form, the CDR3 reads TGTGCCAGTAGTATCGCCCTGACTAGCGGGATATACAATGAGCAGTTCTTC.

The V gene is TRBV19, the J gene TRBJ1-1; possibly TRBD1 for D (6 bases). V was shortened by 6 bases and J by 1 base, with 6 bases between the two germline ends. Germline V gives CDR1 LNHDA, CDR2 SQIVND (reference sequence). This CDR3 region has 12 residues. CDR3 in DNA: TGTGCCAGTAGCAGGGGGAACACTGAAGCTTTCTTT. As protein: CASSRGNTEAFF.

Comments on this clone: The identical CDR3 is also encoded by other nucleotide sequences in the sample. The CDR3 nucleotides read TGTGCCAGCAGTTACGGGACAGGGGGCTACGAGCAGTACTTC. Translation gives CASSYGTGGYEQYF. The chain combines TRBV6-2 or TRBV6-3 with TRBJ2-7, with 11 nucleotides matching TRBD1. V trimming: 2 bases; J trimming: 3 bases; junction bases outside the gene matches: 0. The CDR3 runs 14 residues. CDR1 MNHEY and CDR2 SVGEGT come from the germline V gene.

The V gene is TRBV4-1, the J gene TRBJ2-3; 9 bases agree with TRBD1. The CDR3 sequence is 15 residues long. The germline CDR1 and CDR2 sequences are MGHRA and YSYEKL. J was trimmed by 2 bases and V by 5 bases; bases with no gene match: 5. CDR3 residues: CASSFRDRDTDTQYF. DNA for the CDR3: TGCGCCAGCAGCTTCCGGGACAGGGACACAGATACGCAGTATTTT.

The chain couples TRBV5-6 to TRBJ2-2; 8 bases line up with TRBD2. The CDR3 runs to 16 residues. Germline V lookup: CDR1 SGHDT, CDR2 YYEEEE. The trim removed 4 bases at V and 5 bases at J, leaving 10 bases unmatched. In DNA, the CDR3 is TGTGCCAGCAGCCCCCGGCGGGTAGCGGGGACCGGGGAGCTGTTTTTT. Translated, it gives CASSPRRVAGTGELFF.

This sequence joins TRBV9 and TRBJ1-2; D not resolved. The germline gives CDR1 SGDLS, CDR2 YYNGEE. Trimming removed 0 bases at V and 7 bases at J, with 10 bases between. The CDR3 totals 13 residues. The CDR3 coding sequence is TGTGCCAGCAGCGTAGCTCCCGGGGTTGGCTACACCTTC. Its translation is CASSVAPGVGYTF.

The chain joins TRBV19 to TRBJ1-1, with 8 bases identical to TRBD1. The CDR3 contains 16 residues. Germline loops: CDR1 LNHDA, CDR2 SQIVND (reference sequence). Unmatched junction bases numbered 10, after V lost 4 bases and J lost 3 bases. The CDR3 spells CASSRTGRNMHTEAFF. In nucleotides, the CDR3 is TGTGCCAGTAGTAGGACAGGGAGGAACATGCACACTGAAGCTTTCTTT.

The CDR3 loop is CASSLNRGEQYF. CDR3 coding DNA: TGTGCCAGTAGTCTGAACAGGGGCGAGCAGTACTTC. The chain has TRBV19 and TRBJ2-7; 7 bases map to TRBD1. Germline loops: CDR1 LNHDA, CDR2 SQIVND (reference sequence). The CDR3 runs to 12 residues. V trimming: 5 bases; J trimming: 6 bases; junction bases outside the gene matches: 4. Full variable domain (remainder filled in from reference TRBV19 and TRBJ2-7): DGGITQSPKYLFRKEGQNVTLSCEQNLNHDAMYWYRQDPGQGLRLIYYSQIVNDFQKGDIAEGYSVSREKKESFPLTVTSAQKNPTAFYLCASSLNRGEQYFGPGTRLTVT.

The count of this clone is one. The rearrangement links TRBV7-2 to TRBJ1-2; D gene uncertain. The CDR3 spans 14 residues. Trimming removed 5 bases at V and 9 bases at J, with 19 bases between. CDR1 is SGHTA and CDR2 is FQGNSA in the germline V gene. The CDR3 nucleotides read TGTGCCAGCAGCCCAAACCCCGGGGAAGGAAGCTACACCTTC. It encodes CASSPNPGEGSYTF.

The genes are TRBV4-3 and TRBJ2-3, with D perhaps TRBD1 (6 bases). Trimming left V 1 base short and J 3 bases short, with 14 bases between. The germline V gene has CDR1 LGHNA and CDR2 YSLEER. This CDR3 has 16 residues. The CDR3 DNA reads TGCGCCAGCAGCCAAGTATACGGGACACGGACAGATACGCAGTATTTT. This translates into CASSQVYGTRTDTQYF.

The rearrangement uses TRBV7-2 and TRBJ2-2; D uncertain. V shed 2 bases and J shed 5 bases, with 6 bases lying between them. Germline V gives CDR1 SGHTA, CDR2 FQGNSA. The CDR3 spans 13 residues. The CDR3 reads CASSLLRTGELFF. DNA of the CDR3: TGTGCCAGCAGCTTACTCAGGACCGGGGAGCTGTTTTTT.

This chain connects TRBV30 to TRBJ2-1; 8 positions agree with TRBD2. Germline V gene sequence: CDR1 GTSNPN, CDR2 SVGIG (reference sequence). The CDR3 covers 14 residues. Trimming took 4 bases from V and 5 from J; bases not matched to a gene: 7. CDR3 amino acids: CAWNGGGRDNEQFF. CDR3 coding DNA: TGTGCCTGGAACGGCGGGGGGCGAGACAATGAGCAGTTCTTC. The full variable domain, its missing parts supplied by reference TRBV30 and TRBJ2-1, is SQTIHQWPATLVQPVGSPLSLECTVEGTSNPNLYWYRQAAGRGLQLLFYSVGIGQISSEVPQNLSASRPQDRQFILSSKKLLLSDSGFYLCAWNGGGRDNEQFFGPGTRLTVL.

The chain recombines TRBV4-2 with TRBJ1-3; TRBD1 agrees at 7 bases. Germline V lookup: CDR1 LGHNA, CDR2 YNFKEQ. J was trimmed by 1 base and V by 2 bases; bases with no gene match: 5. CDR3 length: 16 amino acids. CDR3: CASSQLQQGSGNTIYF. Here the CDR3 DNA reads TGTGCCAGCAGCCAATTACAACAGGGGTCTGGAAACACCATATATTTT.

The chain uses TRBV5-8 and TRBJ1-4; 10 nucleotides align to TRBD1. The CDR3 is made up of 15 amino acids. Per germline, CDR1 SGHTS and CDR2 YDEGEE. J gave up 7 bases and V 4 bases, and 7 bases lay outside the gene matches. Here the CDR3 reads CASSEPGTGAEKLFF. The DNA for the CDR3 is TGTGCCAGCAGCGAACCCGGGACAGGGGCTGAAAAACTGTTTTTT.

This chain connects TRBV24-1 to TRBJ1-2; D is uncertain. Looked up from germline, CDR1 is KGHDR and CDR2 is SFDVKD. With 4 bases removed from V and 0 bases from J, the gap between germline ends came to 8 bases. This CDR3 comprises 14 residues. CDR3 bases: TGTGCCACCAGTGAACGGGGAACTAACTATGGCTACACCTTC. This encodes CATSERGTNYGYTF.

V usage is TRBV7-2 and J usage is TRBJ1-1; the D gene is possibly TRBD1 (6 bases). Trimming took 5 bases from V and 7 from J, leaving 17 bases between them. Germline CDR1 SGHTA, CDR2 FQGNSA. The length of the CDR3 is 14 residues. CDR3 amino acids: CASSEGEGSGEAFF. The CDR3 bases are TGTGCCAGCAGCGAGGGGGAGGGAAGCGGTGAAGCTTTCTTT.

The J gene is TRBJ1-2, the V gene TRBV5-1; TRBD1 matches at 11 bases. Germline V lookup: CDR1 SGHRS, CDR2 YFSETQ. Trimming removed 4 bases from V and 4 bases from J; junction bases left unmatched: 3. The CDR3 loop spans 14 amino acids. The CDR3 loop reads CASSQGQGGYGYTF. DNA for the CDR3: TGCGCCAGCAGCCAGGGACAGGGGGGCTATGGCTACACCTTC.

The J gene is TRBJ1-2, the V gene TRBV29-1; D not certain. The length of the CDR3 is 12 residues. Between the trimmed V and J ends, which lost 4 bases and 7 bases, there was a span of 13 bases. Germline V CDR1 and CDR2: SQVTM, ANQGSEA. In DNA, the CDR3 is TGCAGCGTTGCCGTCGCGGGTGGTGGCTACACCTTC. Protein sequence: CSVAVAGGGYTF.

This rearrangement joins TRBV7-9 to TRBJ1-2, with 7 bases matching TRBD1. CDR1 is SEHNR, CDR2 FQNEAQ, per germline (reference sequence). The length of the CDR3 is 15 residues. J was trimmed by 5 bases and V by 0 bases; bases with no gene match: 6. The CDR3, as DNA: TGTGCCAGCAGCTTAGCGGACAGGCGGGATTATGGCTACACCTTC. Encoded protein: CASSLADRRDYGYTF. Complete variable domain (other parts from reference TRBV7-9 and TRBJ1-2): DTGVSQNPRHKITKRGQNVTFRCDPISEHNRLYWYRQTLGQGPEFLTYFQNEAQLEKSRLLSDRFSAERPKGSFSTLEIQRTEQGDSAMYLCASSLADRRDYGYTFGSGTRLTVV.

The chain couples TRBV6-2 or TRBV6-3 to TRBJ2-5; D possibly corresponds to TRBD2 (6 bases). The CDR3 consists of 16 residues. The V end lost 2 bases, the J end lost 2 bases, and 15 bases lay between the germline ends. CDR1 and CDR2 (germline): MNHEY, SVGEGT. CDR3 loop: CASSYEGDGLQETQYF. In DNA, the CDR3 is TGTGCCAGCAGTTACGAGGGAGACGGACTACAAGAGACCCAGTACTTC.

J is TRBJ2-7 and V is TRBV7-2; D may be TRBD2 (6 bases). V was cut by 2 bases and J by 4 bases, with 24 bases left in between. The germline CDR1 and CDR2 sequences are SGHTA and FQGNSA. This CDR3 comprises 18 residues. The CDR3 sequence is CASSLSSASEAGRYEQYF. The CDR3, as DNA: TGTGCCAGCAGCTTATCTTCGGCGAGTGAGGCGGGAAGATACGAGCAGTACTTC.

The chain links TRBV3-1 (or the pseudogene TRBV3-2) to TRBJ2-1; no clear D gene. Germline V gene data show CDR1 as LGHDT and CDR2 as YNNKEL (reference sequence). V shed 0 bases and J shed 5 bases, with 5 bases lying between them. The CDR3 consists of 13 residues. CDR3 sequence: CASSQDLNNEQFF. The CDR3 nucleotides read TGTGCCAGCAGCCAAGATCTTAACAATGAGCAGTTCTTC.

The V and J genes are TRBV18 and TRBJ2-3; TRBD2 matches at 13 bases. The CDR3 is 17 amino acids. The germline V gene encodes CDR1 KGHSH and CDR2 LQKENI. With V trimmed by 3 bases and J by 2 bases, 5 bases remained unmatched. CDR3 sequence reads: CASSPLGTSGVTDTQYF. The CDR3 nucleotides read TGTGCCAGCTCACCCCTCGGGACTAGCGGGGTCACAGATACGCAGTATTTT.

V is TRBV4-2 and J is TRBJ2-5; D remains ambiguous. Germline assignment: CDR1 LGHNA and CDR2 YNFKEQ. With 4 bases removed from V and 0 bases from J, the gap between germline ends came to 6 bases. The CDR3 runs 13 residues. The CDR3 spells CASSPQYQETQYF. CDR3 DNA sequence: TGTGCCAGCAGCCCCCAGTACCAAGAGACCCAGTACTTC.

In its sample, this clone was seen once. The gene calls are TRBV19 and TRBJ1-5; D may be TRBD1 (5 bases). V gave up 3 bases and J gave up 7 bases, with 16 bases separating them. Germline V lookup: CDR1 LNHDA, CDR2 SQIVND (reference sequence). This CDR3 comprises 15 residues. The CDR3 coding sequence is TGTGCCAGTAGTATTCTCCAGGGACTTGACCAGCCCCAGCATTTT. Translated, it gives CASSILQGLDQPQHF.